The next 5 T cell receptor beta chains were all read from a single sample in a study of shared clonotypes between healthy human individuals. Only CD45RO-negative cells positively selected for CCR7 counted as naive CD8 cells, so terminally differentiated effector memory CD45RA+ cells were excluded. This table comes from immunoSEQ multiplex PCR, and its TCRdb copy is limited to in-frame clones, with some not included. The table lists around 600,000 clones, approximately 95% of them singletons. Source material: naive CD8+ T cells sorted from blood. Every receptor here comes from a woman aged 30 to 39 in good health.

CDR3 amino acids: CASSEWRVTGSNQPQHF. CDR3 nucleotides: TGCGCCAGCAGTGAGTGGAGGGTTACGGGTAGCAATCAGCCCCAGCATTTT. The rearrangement uses TRBV10-2 and TRBJ1-5, with D unclear. The germline V gene encodes CDR1 WSHSY and CDR2 SAAADI. V lost 1 base and J lost 0, with 13 bases in between. CDR3 length: 17 residues.

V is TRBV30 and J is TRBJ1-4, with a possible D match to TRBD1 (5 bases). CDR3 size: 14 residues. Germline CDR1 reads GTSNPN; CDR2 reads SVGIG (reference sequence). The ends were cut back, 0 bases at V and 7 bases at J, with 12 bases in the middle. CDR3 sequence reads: CAWSVGQGGEKLFF. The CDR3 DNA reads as TGTGCCTGGAGTGTAGGGCAGGGAGGTGAAAAACTGTTTTTT. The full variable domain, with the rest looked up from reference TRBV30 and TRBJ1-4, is SQTIHQWPATLVQPVGSPLSLECTVEGTSNPNLYWYRQAAGRGLQLLFYSVGIGQISSEVPQNLSASRPQDRQFILSSKKLLLSDSGFYLCAWSVGQGGEKLFFGSGTQLSVL.

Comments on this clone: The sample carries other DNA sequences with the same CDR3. CDR3 loop: CASSPTGPYEQYF. CDR3 in DNA: TGTGCCAGCAGCCCGACAGGGCCATACGAGCAGTACTTC. This chain uses TRBV11-2 with TRBJ2-7; 7 nucleotides align to TRBD1. Looked up from germline, CDR1 is SGHAT and CDR2 is FQNNGV. The CDR3 has 13 residues. Unmatched junction bases numbered 5, after V lost 5 bases and J lost 4 bases.

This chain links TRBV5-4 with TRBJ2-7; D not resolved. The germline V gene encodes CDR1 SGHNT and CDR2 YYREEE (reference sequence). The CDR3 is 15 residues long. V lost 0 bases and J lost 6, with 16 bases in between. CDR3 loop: CASSLDPGQYFEQYF. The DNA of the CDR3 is TGTGCCAGCAGCTTGGACCCCGGGCAGTACTTCGAGCAGTACTTC. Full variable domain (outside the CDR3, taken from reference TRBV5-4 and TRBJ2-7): ETGVTQSPTHLIKTRGQQVTLRCSSQSGHNTVSWYQQALGQGPQFIFQYYREEENGRGNFPPRFSGLQFPNYSSELNVNALELDDSALYLCASSLDPGQYFEQYFGPGTRLTVT.

CDR3 in DNA: TGCGCCAGCAGCTTGGGGCGGGGCCCTTCCTACAATGAGCAGTTCTTC. Its protein product is CASSLGRGPSYNEQFF. The chain carries TRBV5-1 and TRBJ2-1; weak D call: TRBD2 (6 bases). The ends were cut back, 0 bases at V and 1 base at J, with 11 bases in the middle. This CDR3 is 16 amino acids long. The germline gives CDR1 SGHRS, CDR2 YFSETQ.